Presented here are 20 T cell receptor beta chains from one specimen sequenced in a study of shared clonotypes between healthy human individuals. The repertoire was sequenced with immunoSEQ multiplex PCR; TCRdb's copy has only in-frame clones and lacks some. Here the sample spans 950,000 to 1,100,000 clones, roughly 80% being singletons. The specimen sequenced was memory CD4+ T cells sorted from blood. Subset meaning: CD45RA-negative fraction. These receptors were collected from a man aged 18-30 years in good health.

The chain combines TRBV5-1 with TRBJ2-4; TRBD1 matches at 7 bases. The CDR3 covers 15 residues. The junction had 7 bases not matched to a gene; V was cut back by 0 bases and J by 7 bases. Germline V lookup: CDR1 SGHRS, CDR2 YFSETQ. The DNA of the CDR3 is TGCGCCAGCAGCTTGGCTGGGACAGTCTCGAACATTCAGTACTTC. Amino acid sequence: CASSLAGTVSNIQYF. Full variable domain (rest looked up from reference TRBV5-1 and TRBJ2-4): KAGVTQTPRYLIKTRGQQVTLSCSPISGHRSVSWYQQTPGQGLQFLFEYFSETQRNKGNFPGRFSGRQFSNSRSEMNVSTLELGDSALYLCASSLAGTVSNIQYFGAGTRLSVL.

In its sample, this clone was seen many times. The chain recombines TRBV7-8 with TRBJ2-1, with D unclear. This CDR3 is built from 12 residues. Germline-derived CDR1 and CDR2 are SGHVS and FQNEAQ. Between the trimmed V and J ends, which lost 2 bases and 5 bases, there was a span of 4 bases. The CDR3 loop is CASSLFDNEQFF. The CDR3 DNA sequence: TGTGCCAGCAGCTTATTTGACAATGAGCAGTTCTTC.

This clone was counted a few times. The V and J genes are TRBV25-1 and TRBJ2-7; D is undetermined. Trimming stripped 7 bases from V and 5 bases from J, with 12 bases between. CDR1 MGHDK and CDR2 SYGVNS come from the germline V gene. The length of the CDR3 is 12 residues. The CDR3 sequence is CASIGWANEQYF. CDR3 coding DNA: TGTGCCAGCATCGGATGGGCCAACGAGCAGTACTTC.

CDR3 sequence: CASSIRGNTYEQYF. DNA of the CDR3: TGTGCCAGTAGTATTAGGGGCAACACCTACGAGCAGTACTTC. The gene calls are TRBV19 and TRBJ2-7; perhaps TRBD1 as D (5 bases). The CDR3 runs 14 residues. Germline values: CDR1 LNHDA, CDR2 SQIVND (reference sequence). With 3 bases removed from V and 2 bases from J, the gap between germline ends came to 11 bases.

J is TRBJ2-7 and V is TRBV11-2; D gene ambiguous. Germline V gene lookup returns CDR1 SGHAT and CDR2 FQNNGV. The ends were cut back, 1 base at V and 4 bases at J, with 8 bases in the middle. This CDR3 contains 13 residues. The CDR3 spells CASSLGPPYEQYF. As DNA, the CDR3 is TGTGCCAGCAGCTTAGGACCCCCTTACGAGCAGTACTTC.

V is TRBV5-6 and J is TRBJ2-3; D possibly corresponds to TRBD1 (5 bases). The CDR3 extends over 14 amino acids. Trimming removed 4 bases at V and 6 bases at J, with 15 bases between. The germline CDR1 and CDR2 sequences are SGHDT and YYEEEE. The CDR3, as DNA: TGTGCCAGCAGCCCCAGACAGCACGGGGATACGCAGTATTTT. Residues: CASSPRQHGDTQYF.

This clone was recorded a few times. The sample contains more than one DNA sequence encoding this CDR3. The J gene is TRBJ1-2, the V gene TRBV28; D might be TRBD1 (6 bases). Trimming removed 5 bases at V and 4 bases at J, with 11 bases between. CDR3 length: 13 amino acids. CDR1 is MDHEN and CDR2 is SYDVKM in the germline V gene. The CDR3 region has the DNA TGTGCCAGCAGTCTACAGGGAGCCTATGGCTACACCTTC. As protein: CASSLQGAYGYTF.

This clone was counted a single time. This chain joins TRBV20-1 and TRBJ2-1, with D perhaps given as TRBD1 or TRBD2 (5 bases each). The V gene's germline CDR1 is DFQATT and CDR2 SNEGSKA (reference sequence). Trimming took 5 bases from V and 12 from J, leaving 14 bases between them. The CDR3 covers 11 residues. The chain's CDR3 is CSAPLGGLQFF. The CDR3 DNA reads as TGCAGTGCTCCCCTTGGGGGTTTGCAGTTCTTC.

The V and J genes are TRBV30 and TRBJ2-5, with D perhaps TRBD1 (6 bases). The J call may be in error: the DNA end matches TRBJ2-7 better. The CDR3 spans 11 residues. CDR1 GTSNPN and CDR2 SVGIG come from the germline V gene (reference sequence). The CDR3 nucleotides are TGTGCCTGGGCTGGGACACTCGAGCAGTACTTC. Translation: CAWAGTLEQYF.

The table lists this clone with a few counts. The rearrangement joins TRBV15 to TRBJ1-6; D gene ambiguous. Germline V gene lookup returns CDR1 LNHNV and CDR2 YYDKDF (reference sequence). V lost 0 bases to trimming and J lost 5 bases, with 8 bases between them. This CDR3 contains 15 residues. CDR3 DNA: TGTGCCACCAGCAGAGATCCAGGCGATAATTCACCCCTCCACTTT. Translated: CATSRDPGDNSPLHF.

V gene TRBV20-1 combines with J gene TRBJ2-5; D ambiguous. Germline V gene sequence: CDR1 DFQATT, CDR2 SNEGSKA (reference sequence). V was clipped by 2 bases and J by 4 bases, with 5 bases between them. The CDR3 is made up of 11 amino acids. DNA of the CDR3: TGCAGTGCTAGACTAAGAGAGACCCAGTACTTC. It translates to CSARLRETQYF.

This CDR3 reads CAWAPLSTAKPSGNTIYF. The CDR3 region has the DNA TGTGCCTGGGCCCCCCTTAGTACCGCGAAACCCTCTGGAAACACCATATATTTT. The chain joins TRBV30 to TRBJ1-3; D is unresolved. Looked up from germline, CDR1 is GTSNPN and CDR2 is SVGIG (reference sequence). CDR3 length: 18 amino acids. Trimming removed 5 bases from V and 0 bases from J, with 23 bases in between.

The rearrangement links TRBV7-9 to TRBJ1-1; possible D gene TRBD1, 6 bases. The V end lost 5 bases, the J end lost 1 base, and 17 bases lay between the germline ends. The CDR3 spans 16 residues. CDR1 and CDR2 (germline): SEHNR, FQNEAQ (reference sequence). CDR3 bases: TGTGCCAGCAGCGATTCAAGGGGGGCGCGGAACACTGAAGCTTTCTTT. Translating gives CASSDSRGARNTEAFF. Based on the CDR3 plus reference TRBV7-9 and TRBJ1-1, the full variable domain is DTGVSQNPRHKITKRGQNVTFRCDPISEHNRLYWYRQTLGQGPEFLTYFQNEAQLEKSRLLSDRFSAERPKGSFSTLEIQRTEQGDSAMYLCASSDSRGARNTEAFFGQGTRLTVV.

The chain combines TRBV9 with TRBJ2-1; 10 positions agree with TRBD2. CDR1 SGDLS and CDR2 YYNGEE come from the germline V gene. The CDR3 covers 18 residues. Unmatched junction bases numbered 13, after V lost 4 bases and J lost 3 bases. The CDR3 coding sequence is TGTGCCAGCAGCCCGGGACTAGCGATCCGGAGGGGCTACAATGAGCAGTTCTTC. Translation gives CASSPGLAIRRGYNEQFF.

The rearrangement links TRBV2 to TRBJ2-1; 7 nucleotides line up with TRBD2. The V segment lost 6 bases and the J segment 3 bases; nucleotides outside the gene matches: 8. CDR1 SNHLY and CDR2 FYNNEI come from the germline V gene. The CDR3 runs 15 residues. The CDR3 DNA sequence: TGTGCCAGCAGCTATCTAGCGGTTAGCTACAATGAGCAGTTCTTC. As protein: CASSYLAVSYNEQFF. The complete variable domain, with remaining parts taken from reference TRBV2 and TRBJ2-1, reads EPEVTQTPSHQVTQMGQEVILRCVPISNHLYFYWYRQILGQKVEFLVSFYNNEISEKSEIFDDQFSVERPDGSNFTLKIRSTKLEDSAMYFCASSYLAVSYNEQFFGPGTRLTVL.

Here the CDR3 reads CASSLGLGQFEAFF. CDR3 sequence (DNA): TGTGCCAGCAGTTTAGGCCTGGGACAGTTTGAAGCTTTCTTT. The V and J genes are TRBV28 and TRBJ1-1, with 7 positions matching TRBD1. CDR1 is MDHEN, CDR2 SYDVKM, per germline. The J segment lost 7 bases and the V segment lost 2 bases, leaving 7 bases of the junction unmatched. The CDR3 covers 14 residues.

The J gene is TRBJ2-1, the V gene TRBV9; possibly TRBD2 for D (6 bases). Germline V gene data show CDR1 as SGDLS and CDR2 as YYNGEE. V was pared by 4 bases and J by 4 bases, with 15 bases between. The length of the CDR3 is 15 residues. DNA of the CDR3: TGTGCCAGCAGCCCTCCCGGAGGGGCGTACAATGAGCAGTTCTTC. The encoded protein is CASSPPGGAYNEQFF.

In its sample, this clone was seen once. This chain's CDR3 is CASSLRVQYYNEQFF. CDR3 coding DNA: TGTGCCAGCAGCTTGAGGGTCCAGTACTACAATGAGCAGTTCTTC. The chain is built from TRBV5-4 and TRBJ2-1; D call uncertain. The V gene lost 1 base and the J gene lost 3 bases, with 11 bases spanning the gap. From germline, CDR1 is SGHNT and CDR2 YYREEE (reference sequence). CDR3 length: 15 residues.

The chain couples TRBV7-2 to TRBJ2-5; D is ambiguous. The germline V and J ends were trimmed by 3 bases and 2 bases, with 7 bases remaining between them. Germline CDR1 is SGHTA and CDR2 is FQGNSA. This CDR3 has 13 amino acids. CDR3 protein: CASSFGQQETQYF. The CDR3 DNA is TGTGCCAGCAGCTTCGGTCAACAAGAGACCCAGTACTTC.

The genes are TRBV28 and TRBJ1-6; D ambiguous. The germline V and J ends were trimmed by 2 bases and 0 bases, with 8 bases remaining between them. The V gene's germline CDR1 is MDHEN and CDR2 SYDVKM. The CDR3 length is 16 residues. CDR3 in amino acids: CASSLEPSSYNSPLHF. In DNA form, the CDR3 reads TGTGCCAGCAGTTTAGAGCCTAGCTCCTATAATTCACCCCTCCACTTT.